This T cell receptor beta chain was captured by sequencing in a study of human T cells and chemical hapten exposure. Time point meaning: patch test 3, about 24 weeks after DPC sensitization. Treatment denoted: therapeutic diphenylcyclopropenone sensitization with weekly scalp DPC. Extraction of total RNA was performed on unfractionated whole blood. In this sample, this clonotype turned up many times. As the library was built, unique molecular identifiers were attached to individual cDNA molecules. TCRdb called the RACE reads again in MiXCR, with one record for every CDR3 protein. Among 70,000 to 90,000 distinct CDR3 sequences listed, roughly 10% were seen once. Germline CDR1 KGHSH, CDR2 LQKENI. With V trimmed by 3 bases and J by 6 bases, 6 bases remained unmatched. The CDR3 loop spans 15 amino acids.

The origin of this receptor is a woman aged 45-65 years with alopecia areata. Some clones in this sample may be carry-over from other donors' samples. The rearrangement joins TRBV18 to TRBJ1-5, with TRBD1 identical over 9 bases. Material: whole blood, obtained in connection with sensitization to the hapten diphenylcyclopropenone (DPC). CDR3 region: CASSPATGGVQPQHF. The CDR3 DNA reads TGTGCCAGCTCACCTGCGACAGGGGGAGTTCAGCCCCAGCATTTT.